These 21 T cell receptor beta chains were sequenced from one sample in a study of T-cell reconstitution after alpha-beta-depleted transplantation in children. Unique molecular identifiers tagged the TCRbeta library. TCRdb called the PCR reads again in MiXCR, with one record for every CDR3 protein. The sample carries 700,000 or so distinct CDR3 sequences, around 13% recorded once. The material was PBMCs, obtained before TCRalphabeta/CD19-depleted stem cell transplant. All receptors come from a girl aged 2-10 years with congenital amegakaryocytic thrombocytopenia, due to receive a stem cell transplant.

This clonotype showed up many times. The V and J genes are TRBV4-1 and TRBJ2-3; 7 nucleotides align to TRBD1. The CDR3 runs 15 residues. Germline CDR1 is MGHRA and CDR2 is YSYEKL. With 7 bases clipped from V and 1 base from J, the junction kept 8 bases outside the gene matches. CDR3 region: CASTPTGTGTDTQYF. The CDR3 DNA is TGCGCCAGCACCCCCACCGGGACAGGCACAGATACGCAGTATTTT.

This clonotype was detected many times. J is TRBJ2-7 and V is TRBV20-1, with 13 bases that match TRBD2. Germline trimming cut 5 bases from V and 5 bases from J; bases unmatched to any gene: 6. The CDR3 covers 14 residues. Per germline, CDR1 DFQATT and CDR2 SNEGSKA (reference sequence). The CDR3 DNA reads TGCAGTGCTCGGTTGACTAGCGGGAGGCACGAGCAGTACTTC. It is translated as CSARLTSGRHEQYF.

This clonotype appeared many times. This chain links TRBV29-1 with TRBJ2-2; possible D gene TRBD1, 6 bases. This CDR3 region has 15 residues. Trimming stripped 5 bases from V and 7 bases from J, with 20 bases between. CDR1 is SQVTM, CDR2 ANQGSEA, per germline. The CDR3 is CSVRRSGDGGGELFF. CDR3 nucleotides: TGCAGCGTTCGCCGATCAGGGGATGGAGGCGGGGAGCTGTTTTTT.

There are a few counts of this clonotype. This sequence joins TRBV10-3 and TRBJ2-7; 8 nucleotides match TRBD2. Germline values: CDR1 ENHRY, CDR2 SYGVKD. The CDR3 loop spans 14 amino acids. Germline trimming cut 6 bases from V and 5 bases from J; bases unmatched to any gene: 9. Here the CDR3 reads CAIRQPGGPDEQYF. The CDR3, as DNA: TGTGCCATCAGACAACCGGGAGGGCCAGACGAGCAGTACTTC.

Notes on this clonotype: Just one base apart from a much larger clone, this may be a read error. The conserved phenylalanine or tryptophan normally closing the CDR3 is absent here, so this likely arose from a read error. This rearrangement joins TRBV29-1 to TRBJ2-7; 7 positions match TRBD1. The CDR3 consists of 13 residues. Germline CDR1 and CDR2: SQVTM and ANQGSEA. J gave up 6 bases and V 5 bases, and 10 bases lay outside the gene matches. The CDR3 region is CSVTKTGQAEQYY. CDR3 in DNA: TGCAGCGTTACAAAGACAGGGCAGGCCGAGCAGTACTAC.

This clonotype was seen many times. The rearrangement links TRBV11-2 to TRBJ2-7, with D unclear. Germline loops: CDR1 SGHAT, CDR2 FQNNGV. Trimming pared 1 base from V and 1 base from J, leaving 11 bases between. The CDR3 totals 15 residues. CDR3 residues: CASSLAFLGSYEQYF. CDR3 nucleotide sequence: TGTGCCAGCAGCTTAGCATTCCTCGGATCCTACGAGCAGTACTTC.

Ten or more counts support this clonotype. The CDR3 reads CSARAGGANTEAFF. The CDR3 bases are TGCAGTGCTAGGGCAGGGGGCGCGAACACTGAAGCTTTCTTT. The rearrangement joins TRBV20-1 to TRBJ1-1; 8 bases map to TRBD1. The CDR3 contains 14 residues. The V gene end was trimmed by 3 bases and the J gene end by 1 base; junction bases not matched to a gene: 4. Germline V CDR1 and CDR2: DFQATT, SNEGSKA (reference sequence).

The CDR3 sequence is CSAAGIQAMATEAFF. In DNA, the CDR3 is TGCAGTGCTGCCGGAATACAGGCGATGGCGACTGAAGCTTTCTTT. This sequence joins TRBV20-1 and TRBJ1-1, with D possibly TRBD1 on 5 matching bases. The V end was cut by 5 bases, the J end by 5 bases, with 21 bases between. CDR1 DFQATT and CDR2 SNEGSKA come from the germline V gene (reference sequence). CDR3 length equals 15 residues.

There are many counts of this clonotype. V is TRBV20-1 and J is TRBJ2-7; TRBD2 aligns across 7 bases. J gave up 1 base and V 6 bases, and 6 bases lay outside the gene matches. Germline CDR1 reads DFQATT; CDR2 reads SNEGSKA (reference sequence). CDR3 length equals 13 residues. The CDR3 nucleotides read TGCAGTGCCAGCGGGGTAATTTCCTACGAGCAGTACTTC. This codes for CSASGVISYEQYF.

The CDR3 bases are TGCAGCGTTGGGCCGAATCTCGCGGGAGGACAGGGCGAGCAGTACTTC. It encodes CSVGPNLAGGQGEQYF. The rearrangement joins TRBV29-1 to TRBJ2-7; D tentatively reads TRBD1 or TRBD2 (8 bases each). The CDR3 runs to 16 residues. The V gene's germline CDR1 is SQVTM and CDR2 ANQGSEA. V was pared by 4 bases and J by 6 bases, with 25 bases between.

The V and J genes are TRBV6-1 and TRBJ2-1; D may be TRBD1 (6 bases). Trimming took off 7 bases at V and 7 bases at J, with 23 bases between the two ends. CDR3 length: 16 residues. Per the germline V gene, CDR1 is MNHNS and CDR2 is SASEGT. The CDR3 loop is CASIQGLAISLNEQFF. In DNA, the CDR3 is TGTGCCAGCATTCAGGGGTTAGCGATTTCCCTGAATGAGCAGTTCTTC.

This clonotype was seen ten or more times. V usage is TRBV20-1 and J usage is TRBJ2-7; either TRBD1 or TRBD2 may fit D (7 bases each). Germline assignment: CDR1 DFQATT and CDR2 SNEGSKA (reference sequence). CDR3 length equals 13 residues. Between the trimmed V and J ends, which lost 3 bases and 2 bases, there was a span of 11 bases. The CDR3 DNA reads as TGCAGTGCTAGGGGAGGGGGCACCTACGAGCAGTACTTC. It encodes CSARGGGTYEQYF.

J is TRBJ2-1 and V is TRBV12-3 or TRBV12-4; D tentatively reads TRBD1 or TRBD2 (5 bases each). Trimming shortened V by 7 bases and J by 8 bases, and 21 bases separated the two germline ends. The CDR3 is made up of 15 amino acids. For the CDR3, the DNA is TGTGCCAGCACCCAAAGGCGGGTCGGACACGATGAGCAGTTCTTC. Translation: CASTQRRVGHDEQFF.

In its sample, this clonotype was seen many times. The rearrangement uses TRBV7-8 and TRBJ2-3; TRBD2 aligns across 8 bases. Trimming cost V 1 base and J 4 bases; bases outside gene matches: 19. This CDR3 is 20 amino acids long. Germline V CDR1 and CDR2: SGHVS, FQNEAQ. The CDR3: CASSLDLFLLAGGFADTQYF. The DNA of the CDR3 is TGTGCCAGCAGCTTAGATTTATTTCTGTTGGCGGGAGGTTTTGCAGATACGCAGTATTTT.

The rearrangement links TRBV12-3 or TRBV12-4 to TRBJ2-7, with D possibly being TRBD2 (6 bases). Trimming took 5 bases from V and 0 from J, leaving 14 bases between them. The CDR3 is made up of 15 amino acids. The CDR3 spells CASSPAGTHSYEQYF. DNA for the CDR3: TGTGCCAGCAGTCCGGCCGGGACTCACTCCTACGAGCAGTACTTC.

The chain combines TRBV6-2 or TRBV6-3 with TRBJ2-7; no definite D call. CDR3 length equals 15 residues. The germline gives CDR1 MNHEY, CDR2 SVGEGT. The V and J ends lost 7 bases and 1 base respectively, with 17 bases between them. The CDR3 reads CASTSAWMVSYEQYF. As DNA, the CDR3 is TGTGCCAGCACCTCCGCTTGGATGGTGTCCTACGAGCAGTACTTC.

The chain couples TRBV4-1 to TRBJ1-1; D gene uncertain. Germline loops: CDR1 MGHRA, CDR2 YSYEKL. CDR3 length: 13 residues. The V end was cut by 1 base, the J end by 5 bases, with 8 bases between. CDR3 protein: CASSQVIGTEAFF. CDR3 coding DNA: TGCGCCAGCAGCCAAGTAATTGGGACTGAAGCTTTCTTT.

V usage is TRBV30 and J usage is TRBJ1-3, with D uncertain. The germline V and J ends were trimmed by 3 bases and 1 base, with 7 bases remaining between them. The CDR3 contains 13 residues. CDR1 is GTSNPN and CDR2 is SVGIG in the germline V gene (reference sequence). In DNA form, the CDR3 reads TGTGCCTGGAGGCGGAAATCTGGAAACACCATATATTTT. Translation gives CAWRRKSGNTIYF.

Ten or more counts support this clonotype. The chain combines TRBV20-1 with TRBJ2-2, with TRBD2 as a possible D gene (6 bases). The CDR3 is 15 residues long. CDR1 and CDR2 from the germline V gene are DFQATT and SNEGSKA (reference sequence). V lost 3 bases and J lost 0, with 11 bases in between. The CDR3 loop is CSARTAGANTGELFF. CDR3 nucleotides: TGCAGTGCTAGGACAGCGGGCGCGAACACCGGGGAGCTGTTTTTT.

This clonotype showed up just a few times. The rearrangement uses TRBV7-8 and TRBJ2-7; D possibly corresponds to TRBD1 (5 bases). The V and J ends lost 0 bases and 2 bases respectively, with 8 bases between them. The CDR3 has 14 residues. Looked up from germline, CDR1 is SGHVS and CDR2 is FQNEAQ. The CDR3 nucleotides read TGTGCCAGCAGCTTAGCCAGGGAACCCTACGAGCAGTACTTC. It yields the protein CASSLAREPYEQYF.

In this sample, this clonotype turned up many times. The chain uses TRBV15 and TRBJ2-1; TRBD1 matches at 9 bases. This CDR3 region has 15 residues. The junction had 5 bases not matched to a gene; V was cut back by 3 bases and J by 5 bases. Germline CDR1 LNHNV, CDR2 YYDKDF (reference sequence). This chain's CDR3 is CATSRSGTGNNEQFF. In nucleotides, the CDR3 is TGTGCCACCAGCAGGTCCGGGACAGGGAACAATGAGCAGTTCTTC.